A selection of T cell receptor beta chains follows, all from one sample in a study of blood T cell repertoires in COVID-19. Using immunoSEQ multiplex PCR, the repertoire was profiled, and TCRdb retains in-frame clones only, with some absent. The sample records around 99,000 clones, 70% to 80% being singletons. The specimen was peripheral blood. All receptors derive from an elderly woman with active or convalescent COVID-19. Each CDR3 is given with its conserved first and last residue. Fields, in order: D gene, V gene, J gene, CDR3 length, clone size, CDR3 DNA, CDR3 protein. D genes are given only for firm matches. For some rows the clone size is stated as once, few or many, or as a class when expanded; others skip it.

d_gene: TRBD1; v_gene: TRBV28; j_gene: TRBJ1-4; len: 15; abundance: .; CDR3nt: TGTGCCAGCAGGGGGACAGGCGGTCCCTTTGAAAAACTGTTTTTT; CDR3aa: CASRGTGGPFEKLFF
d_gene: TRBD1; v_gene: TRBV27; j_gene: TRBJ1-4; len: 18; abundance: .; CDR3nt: TGTGCCAGCAGTCGCTCCGGGACAGGGGGCCTAACTAATGAAAAACTGTTTTTT; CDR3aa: CASSRSGTGGLTNEKLFF
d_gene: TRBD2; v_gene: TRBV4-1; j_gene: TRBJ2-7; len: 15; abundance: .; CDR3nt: TGCGCCAGCAGCCAAGAACTAGCGGGGATCTACGAGCAGTACTTC; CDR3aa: CASSQELAGIYEQYF
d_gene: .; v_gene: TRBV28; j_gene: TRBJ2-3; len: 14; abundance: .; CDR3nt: TGTGCCAGCAGTTTCAGGGTTACCACAGATACGCAGTATTTT; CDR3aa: CASSFRVTTDTQYF
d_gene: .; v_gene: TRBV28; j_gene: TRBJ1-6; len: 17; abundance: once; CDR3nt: TGTGCCAGCAGTTCACGGGACTTTCCGCCCAGGGATTCACCCCTCCACTTT; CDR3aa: CASSSRDFPPRDSPLHF
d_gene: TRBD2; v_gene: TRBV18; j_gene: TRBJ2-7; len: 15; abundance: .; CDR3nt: TGTGCCAGCTCACCTCCTAGCGGAGCAACCTACGAGCAGTACTTC; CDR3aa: CASSPPSGATYEQYF
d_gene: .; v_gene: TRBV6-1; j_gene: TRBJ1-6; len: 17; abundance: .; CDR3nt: TGTGCCAGCAGTGAATTTGGACATTCCTCCATGGGTTCACCCCTCCACTTT; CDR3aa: CASSEFGHSSMGSPLHF
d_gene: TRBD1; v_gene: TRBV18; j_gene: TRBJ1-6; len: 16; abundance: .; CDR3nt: TGTGCCAGCTCACCGGGACAGGGGGCATCGAATTCACCCCTCCACTTT; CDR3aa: CASSPGQGASNSPLHF
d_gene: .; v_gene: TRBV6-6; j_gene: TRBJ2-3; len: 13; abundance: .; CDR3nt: TGTGCCAGCAGTTCGGGTTATGCAGATACGCAGTATTTT; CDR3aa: CASSSGYADTQYF
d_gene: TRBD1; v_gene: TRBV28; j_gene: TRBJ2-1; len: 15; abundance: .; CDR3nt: TGTGCCAGCAGTGCAGGGGGCGCATCCTACAATGAGCAGTTCTTC; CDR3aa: CASSAGGASYNEQFF
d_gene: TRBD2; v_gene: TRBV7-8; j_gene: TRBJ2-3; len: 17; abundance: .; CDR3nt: TGTGCCAGCAGCTTAGCCCGACTAGCGTCTAGCACAGATACGCAGTATTTT; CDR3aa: CASSLARLASSTDTQYF
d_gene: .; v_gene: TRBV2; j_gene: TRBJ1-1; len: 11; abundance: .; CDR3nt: TGTGCCACTGAGGGGAACACTGAAGCTTTCTTT; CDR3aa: CATEGNTEAFF
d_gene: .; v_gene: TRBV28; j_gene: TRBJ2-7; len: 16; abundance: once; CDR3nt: TGTGCCAGCAGTTTACCGAGCACAGCTTACCTCTACGAGCAGTACTTC; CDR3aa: CASSLPSTAYLYEQYF
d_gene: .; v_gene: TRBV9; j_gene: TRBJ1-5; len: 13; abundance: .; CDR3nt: TGTGCCAGCAGCGTAGGAGGGCATGGGCCCCAGCATTTT; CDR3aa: CASSVGGHGPQHF
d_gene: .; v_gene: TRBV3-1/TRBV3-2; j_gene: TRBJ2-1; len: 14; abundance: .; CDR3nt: TGTGCCAGCAGCTTACGGGGCTCCTACAATGAGCAGTTCTTC; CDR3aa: CASSLRGSYNEQFF
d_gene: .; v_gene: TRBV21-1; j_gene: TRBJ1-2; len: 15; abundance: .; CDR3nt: TGTGCCAGCAGCAAAGTAAAGGCAGGGGTCGTTGGCTACACCTTC; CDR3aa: CASSKVKAGVVGYTF
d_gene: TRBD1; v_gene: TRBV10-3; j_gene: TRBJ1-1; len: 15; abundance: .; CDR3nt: TGTGCCATCAGTGTTGACAGGGAGGTGAACACTGAAGCTTTCTTT; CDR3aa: CAISVDREVNTEAFF
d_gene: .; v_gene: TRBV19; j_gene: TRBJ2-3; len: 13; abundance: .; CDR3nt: TGTGCCAGTAGTATAGCCGGCACAGATACGCAGTATTTT; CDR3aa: CASSIAGTDTQYF
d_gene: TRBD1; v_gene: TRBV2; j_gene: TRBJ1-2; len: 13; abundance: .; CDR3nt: TGTGCCAGCAGCCGGGACAGCAACTATGGCTACACCTTC; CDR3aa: CASSRDSNYGYTF
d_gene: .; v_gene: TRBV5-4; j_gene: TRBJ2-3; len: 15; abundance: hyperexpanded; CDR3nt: TGTGCCAGCAGCTTGAAAGCGGCTGGCACAGATACGCAGTATTTT; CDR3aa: CASSLKAAGTDTQYF
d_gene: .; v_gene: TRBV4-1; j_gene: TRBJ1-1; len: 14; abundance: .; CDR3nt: TGCGCCAGCAGGGGACACCTATGGAACACTGAAGCTTTCTTT; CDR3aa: CASRGHLWNTEAFF
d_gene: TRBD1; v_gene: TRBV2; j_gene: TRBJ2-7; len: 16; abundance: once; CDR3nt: TGTGCCAGCAGTGATAGCTGGACAGGCGAAAGCTACGAGCAGTACTTC; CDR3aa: CASSDSWTGESYEQYF
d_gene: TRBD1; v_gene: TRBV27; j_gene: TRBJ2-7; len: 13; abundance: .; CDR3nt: TGTGCCAGCAGTTTAAGGGACAGGGTCGAGCAGTACTTC; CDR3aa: CASSLRDRVEQYF
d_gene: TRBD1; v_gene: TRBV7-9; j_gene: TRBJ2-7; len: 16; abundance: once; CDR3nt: TGTGCCAGCACCGGATTCGCAGGGGGTAAAACCTACGAGCAGTACTTC; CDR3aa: CASTGFAGGKTYEQYF
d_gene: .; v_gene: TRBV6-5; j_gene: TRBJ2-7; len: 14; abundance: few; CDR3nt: TGTGCCAGCAGCCCCGGGGGTGGTGCCTACGAGCAGTACTTC; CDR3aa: CASSPGGGAYEQYF
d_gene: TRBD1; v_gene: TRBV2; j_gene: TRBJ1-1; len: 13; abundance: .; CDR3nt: TGTGCCGGAACCGGGACAGCGAACACTGAAGCTTTCTTT; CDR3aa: CAGTGTANTEAFF
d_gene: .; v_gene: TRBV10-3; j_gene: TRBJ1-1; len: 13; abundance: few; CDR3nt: TGTGCCATCAGCGACAGCTTGAACACTGAAGCTTTCTTT; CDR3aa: CAISDSLNTEAFF
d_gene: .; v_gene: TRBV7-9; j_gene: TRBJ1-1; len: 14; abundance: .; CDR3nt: TGTGCCAGCAGCTTTTTTGCGGGAGAAACTGAAGCTTTCTTT; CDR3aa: CASSFFAGETEAFF
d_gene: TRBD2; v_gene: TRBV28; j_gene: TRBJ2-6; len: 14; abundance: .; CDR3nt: TGTGCCAGCATCTCGGGAGGAGCGGGCAACGTCCTGACTTTC; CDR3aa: CASISGGAGNVLTF
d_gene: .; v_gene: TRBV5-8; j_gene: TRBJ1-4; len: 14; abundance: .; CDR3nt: TGTGCCAGCAGCCCAAGAGGGTTTACTGAAAAACTGTTTTTT; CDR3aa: CASSPRGFTEKLFF
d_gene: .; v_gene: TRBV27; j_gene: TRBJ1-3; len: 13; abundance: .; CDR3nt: TGTGCCAGCAGGCGAATCTCTGGAAACACCATATATTTT; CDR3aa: CASRRISGNTIYF
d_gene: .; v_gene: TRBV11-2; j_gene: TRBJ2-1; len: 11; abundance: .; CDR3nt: TGTGCCAGCAGCTTAGACTATGAGCAGTTCTTC; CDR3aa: CASSLDYEQFF
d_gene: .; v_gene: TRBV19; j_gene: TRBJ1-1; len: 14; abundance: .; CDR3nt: TGTGCCAGTAGACGAGCTTCCGGGGGCACTGAAGCTTTCTTT; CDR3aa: CASRRASGGTEAFF
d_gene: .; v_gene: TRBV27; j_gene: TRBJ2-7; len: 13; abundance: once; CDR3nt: TGTGCCAGCAGTTTAATGGGCAGAGAAGAGCAGTACTTC; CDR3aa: CASSLMGREEQYF
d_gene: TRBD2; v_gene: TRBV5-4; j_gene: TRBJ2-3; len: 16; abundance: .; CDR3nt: TGTGCCAGCAGCTTGAGGCTAGCGGGAGTAACAGATACGCAGTATTTT; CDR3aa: CASSLRLAGVTDTQYF
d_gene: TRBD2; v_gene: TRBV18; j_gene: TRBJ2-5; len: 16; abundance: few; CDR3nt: TGTGCCAGCTCTCCCACTAGCGGGAGGCTCCAAGAGACCCAGTACTTC; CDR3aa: CASSPTSGRLQETQYF
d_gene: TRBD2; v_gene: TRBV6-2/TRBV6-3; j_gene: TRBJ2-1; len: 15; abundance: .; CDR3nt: TGTGCCAGCAGTAGCCATCAGCGGGAGCTCAATGAGCAGTTCTTC; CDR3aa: CASSSHQRELNEQFF
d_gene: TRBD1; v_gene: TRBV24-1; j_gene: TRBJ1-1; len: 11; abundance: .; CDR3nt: TGTGCCACCAGTTCGGGACAGCGCGCTTTCTTT; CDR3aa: CATSSGQRAFF
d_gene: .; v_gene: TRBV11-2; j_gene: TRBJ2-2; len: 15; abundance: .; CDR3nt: TGTGCCAGCAGCTTACGGCTAAGCGGCACCGGGGAGCTGTTTTTT; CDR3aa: CASSLRLSGTGELFF
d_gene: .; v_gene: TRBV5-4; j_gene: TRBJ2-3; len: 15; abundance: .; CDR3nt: TGTGCCAGCAGCTCGCTAGGGGTGGGCACAGATACGCAGTATTTT; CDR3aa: CASSSLGVGTDTQYF